The TCR beta chain under discussion was sequenced for a study of blood T cell repertoires in COVID-19. Study in general: Sites in the United States, Italy and Spain provided acute and convalescent COVID-19 samples. T cells, B-cell-depleted T cells, or PBMCs supplied cDNA or gDNA.

Trimming took off 0 bases at V and 3 bases at J, with 12 bases between the two ends. This CDR3 is built from 15 residues. Germline V CDR1 and CDR2: LNHDA, SQIVND (reference sequence). Authors' processing steps: For nucleated cells, counts were estimated from reference gene primer amplification. Assay: immunoSEQ multiplex PCR; the TCRdb copy retains only in-frame clones and omits some. The V and J calls and clone size were taken over from that table, and D and trimming were inferred from the DNA. The sample lists around 370,000 clones, around 87% seen once, with 6.5% to 7% in the top ten. This TCR was recovered from a man younger than 35 with active or convalescent COVID-19. The chain uses TRBV19 and TRBJ2-7, with a weak D call TRBD1 (5 bases). The sample consisted of peripheral blood. For the CDR3, the DNA is TGTGCCAGTAGTATAGACGCCAGGGTGGGCTACGAGCAGTACTTC. Its protein is CASSIDARVGYEQYF.